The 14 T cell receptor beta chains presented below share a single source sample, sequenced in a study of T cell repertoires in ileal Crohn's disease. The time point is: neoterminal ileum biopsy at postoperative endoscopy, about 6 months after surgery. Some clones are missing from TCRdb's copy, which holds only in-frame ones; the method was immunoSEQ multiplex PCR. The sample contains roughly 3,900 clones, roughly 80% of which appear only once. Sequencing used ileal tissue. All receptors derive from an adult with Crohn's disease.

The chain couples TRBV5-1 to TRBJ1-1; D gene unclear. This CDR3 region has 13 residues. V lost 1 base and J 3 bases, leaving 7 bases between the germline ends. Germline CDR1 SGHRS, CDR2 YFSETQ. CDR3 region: CASSLTEYTEAFF. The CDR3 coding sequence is TGCGCCAGCAGCTTGACGGAGTACACTGAAGCTTTCTTT.

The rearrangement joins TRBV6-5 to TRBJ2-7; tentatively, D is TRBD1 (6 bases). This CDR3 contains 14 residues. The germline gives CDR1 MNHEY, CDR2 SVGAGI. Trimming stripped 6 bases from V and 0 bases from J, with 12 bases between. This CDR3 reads CASSRTASSYEQYF. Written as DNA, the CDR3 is TGTGCCAGCAGCCGGACAGCGAGCTCCTACGAGCAGTACTTC.

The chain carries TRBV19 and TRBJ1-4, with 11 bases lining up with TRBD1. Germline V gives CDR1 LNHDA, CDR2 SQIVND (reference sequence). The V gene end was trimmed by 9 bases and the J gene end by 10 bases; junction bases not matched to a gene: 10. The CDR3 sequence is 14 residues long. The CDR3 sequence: CASRPSGTGGKLFF. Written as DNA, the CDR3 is TGTGCCAGCCGACCCTCTGGGACAGGGGGAAAACTGTTTTTT.

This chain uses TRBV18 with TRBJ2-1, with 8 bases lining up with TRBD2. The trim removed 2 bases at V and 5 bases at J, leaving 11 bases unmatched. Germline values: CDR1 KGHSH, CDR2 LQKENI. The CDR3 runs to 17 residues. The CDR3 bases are TGTGCCAGCTCACCAGTCCGCTCGCGGGGGGAAGACAATGAGCAGTTCTTC. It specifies CASSPVRSRGEDNEQFF.

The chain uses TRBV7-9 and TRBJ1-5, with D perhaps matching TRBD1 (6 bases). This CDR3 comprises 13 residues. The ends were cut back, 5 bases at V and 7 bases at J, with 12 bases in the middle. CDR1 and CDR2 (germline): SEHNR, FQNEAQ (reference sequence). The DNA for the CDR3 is TGTGCCAGCAGCCGACAGGAGTCACAGCCCCAGCATTTT. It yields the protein CASSRQESQPQHF.

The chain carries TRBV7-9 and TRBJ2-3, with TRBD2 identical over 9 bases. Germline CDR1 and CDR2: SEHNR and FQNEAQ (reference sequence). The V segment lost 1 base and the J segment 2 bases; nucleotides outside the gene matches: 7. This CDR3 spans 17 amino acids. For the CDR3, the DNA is TGTGCCAGCAGCTTAGGAGGTAGCGGGGGATACACAGATACGCAGTATTTT. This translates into CASSLGGSGGYTDTQYF.

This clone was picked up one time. The CDR3 sequence is CASRQGSKNIQYF. CDR3 nucleotide sequence: TGCGCCAGCAGGCAGGGGAGCAAAAACATTCAGTACTTC. The chain joins TRBV5-1 to TRBJ2-4; possible D gene TRBD1, 6 bases. CDR1 is SGHRS, CDR2 YFSETQ, per germline. The CDR3 loop spans 13 amino acids. The germline V and J ends were trimmed by 5 bases and 3 bases, with 9 bases remaining between them. Full variable domain (remainder filled in from reference TRBV5-1 and TRBJ2-4): KAGVTQTPRYLIKTRGQQVTLSCSPISGHRSVSWYQQTPGQGLQFLFEYFSETQRNKGNFPGRFSGRQFSNSRSEMNVSTLELGDSALYLCASRQGSKNIQYFGAGTRLSVL.

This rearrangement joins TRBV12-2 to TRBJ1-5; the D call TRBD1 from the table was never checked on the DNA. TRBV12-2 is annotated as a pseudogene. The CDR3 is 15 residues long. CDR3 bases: TGTGCAAGTCTGGCAGGGGGCTATAGCAATCAGCCCCAGCATTTT. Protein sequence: CASLAGGYSNQPQHF.

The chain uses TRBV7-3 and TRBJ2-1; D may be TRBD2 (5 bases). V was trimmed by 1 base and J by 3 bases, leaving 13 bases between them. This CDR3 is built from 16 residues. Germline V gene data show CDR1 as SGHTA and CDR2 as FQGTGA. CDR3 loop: CASSLIPTGIYNEQFF. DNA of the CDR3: TGTGCCAGCAGCTTAATACCTACCGGGATCTACAATGAGCAGTTCTTC. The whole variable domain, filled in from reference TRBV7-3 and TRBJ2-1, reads GAGVSQTPSNKVTEKGKYVELRCDPISGHTALYWYRQSLGQGPEFLIYFQGTGAADDSGLPNDRFFAVRPEGSVSTLKIQRTERGDSAVYLCASSLIPTGIYNEQFFGPGTRLTVL.

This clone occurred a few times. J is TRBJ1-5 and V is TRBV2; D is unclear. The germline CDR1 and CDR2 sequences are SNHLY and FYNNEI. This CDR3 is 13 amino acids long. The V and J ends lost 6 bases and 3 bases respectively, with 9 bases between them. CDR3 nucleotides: TGTGCCAGCAGCCACAGTGACAATCAGCCCCAGCATTTT. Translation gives CASSHSDNQPQHF.

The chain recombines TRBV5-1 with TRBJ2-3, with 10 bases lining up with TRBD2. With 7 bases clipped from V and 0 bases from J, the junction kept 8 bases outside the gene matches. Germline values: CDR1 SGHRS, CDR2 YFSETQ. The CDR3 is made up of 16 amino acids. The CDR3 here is CASGTSVTTSTDTQYF. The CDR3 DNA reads TGCGCCAGCGGGACTAGCGTTACTACTAGCACAGATACGCAGTATTTT.

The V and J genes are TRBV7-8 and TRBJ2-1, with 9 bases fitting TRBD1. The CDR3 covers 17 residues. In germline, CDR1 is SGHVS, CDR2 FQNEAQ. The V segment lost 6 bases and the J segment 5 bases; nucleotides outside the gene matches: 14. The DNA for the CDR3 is TGTGCCAGCAGAATCCTGGTGGCCGGGACAGGGAACAATGAGCAGTTCTTC. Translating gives CASRILVAGTGNNEQFF.

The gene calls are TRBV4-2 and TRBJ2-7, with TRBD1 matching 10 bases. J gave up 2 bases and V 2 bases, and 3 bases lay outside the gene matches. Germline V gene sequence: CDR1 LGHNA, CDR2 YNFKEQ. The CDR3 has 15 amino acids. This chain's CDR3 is CASSQQGQGAYEQYF. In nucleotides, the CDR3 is TGTGCCAGCAGCCAACAAGGACAGGGGGCCTACGAGCAGTACTTC.

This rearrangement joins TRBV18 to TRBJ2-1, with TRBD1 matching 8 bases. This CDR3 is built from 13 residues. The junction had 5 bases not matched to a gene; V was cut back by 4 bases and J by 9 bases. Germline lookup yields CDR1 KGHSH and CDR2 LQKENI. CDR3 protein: CASSRTGPGEQFF. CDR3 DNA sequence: TGTGCCAGCTCACGGACAGGGCCGGGTGAGCAGTTCTTC.